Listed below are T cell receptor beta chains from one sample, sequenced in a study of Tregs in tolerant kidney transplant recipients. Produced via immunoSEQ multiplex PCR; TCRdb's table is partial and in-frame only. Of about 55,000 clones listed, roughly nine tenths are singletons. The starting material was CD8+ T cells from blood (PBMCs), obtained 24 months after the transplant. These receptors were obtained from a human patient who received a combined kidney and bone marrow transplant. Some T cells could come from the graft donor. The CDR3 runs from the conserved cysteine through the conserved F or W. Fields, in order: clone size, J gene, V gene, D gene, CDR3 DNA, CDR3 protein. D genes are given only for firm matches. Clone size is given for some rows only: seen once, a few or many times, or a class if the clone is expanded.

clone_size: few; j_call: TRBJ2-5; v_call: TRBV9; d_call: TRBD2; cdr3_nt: TGTGCCAGCAGCGGCGGACTAGCGGGAGGGCCGGCGGGAGAGACCCAGTACTTC; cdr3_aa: CASSGGLAGGPAGETQYF
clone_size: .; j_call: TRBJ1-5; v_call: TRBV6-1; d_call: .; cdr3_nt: TGTGCCAGCAGTGGGGGGGGGCCCGGGGGCAATCAGCCCCAGCATTTT; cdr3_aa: CASSGGGPGGNQPQHF
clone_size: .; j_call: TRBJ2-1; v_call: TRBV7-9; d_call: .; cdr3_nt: TGTGCCAGCAGCTTCTCTCGGGAACAGTTCTTC; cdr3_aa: CASSFSREQFF
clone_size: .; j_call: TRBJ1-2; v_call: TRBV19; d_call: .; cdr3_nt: TGTGCCAGTACCCCCGTCACGCGAGGTAACTATGGCTACACCTTC; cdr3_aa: CASTPVTRGNYGYTF
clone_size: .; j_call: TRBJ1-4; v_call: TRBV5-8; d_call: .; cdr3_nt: TGTGCCAGCAGCGCGCCGGACAGTGACGAAAAACTGTTTTTT; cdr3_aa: CASSAPDSDEKLFF
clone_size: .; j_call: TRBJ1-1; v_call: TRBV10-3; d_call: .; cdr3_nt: TGTGCCATCAGTGAGGGGAGAGCCACTGAAGCTTTCTTT; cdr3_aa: CAISEGRATEAFF
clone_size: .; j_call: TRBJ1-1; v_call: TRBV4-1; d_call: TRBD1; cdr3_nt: TGCGCCAGCACCCACAGGGGGTCGAATGAAGCTTTCTTT; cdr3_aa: CASTHRGSNEAFF
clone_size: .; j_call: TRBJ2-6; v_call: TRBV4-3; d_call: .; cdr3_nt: TGCGCCAGCAGCCCAACCCTACCAGGGCAGCTCTCTGGGGCCAACGTCCTGACTTTC; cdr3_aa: CASSPTLPGQLSGANVLTF
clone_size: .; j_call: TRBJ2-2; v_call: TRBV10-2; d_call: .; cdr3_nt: TGCGCCATCCCCTCAGGGTATCGTACCGGGGAGCTGTTTTTT; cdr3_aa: CAIPSGYRTGELFF
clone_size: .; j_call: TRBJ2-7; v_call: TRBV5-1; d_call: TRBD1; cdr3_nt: TGCGCCAGCAGCCAGGGACAGGGCGACGAGCAGTACTTC; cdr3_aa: CASSQGQGDEQYF
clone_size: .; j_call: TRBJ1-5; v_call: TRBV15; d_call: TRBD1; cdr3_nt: TGTGCCACCAGCAGAGACCATACAGGGGTGAGCAATCAGCCCCAGCATTTT; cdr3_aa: CATSRDHTGVSNQPQHF
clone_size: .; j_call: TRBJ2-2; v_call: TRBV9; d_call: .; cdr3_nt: TGTGCCAGCAGCGTAGGAGGAGCTAGCGTTAACACCGGGGAGCTGTTTTTT; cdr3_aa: CASSVGGASVNTGELFF
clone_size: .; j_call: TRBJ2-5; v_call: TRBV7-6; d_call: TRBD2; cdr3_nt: TGTGCCAGCAGCTTCCCTCTAGCGGGGGATCAAGAGACCCAGTACTTC; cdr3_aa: CASSFPLAGDQETQYF
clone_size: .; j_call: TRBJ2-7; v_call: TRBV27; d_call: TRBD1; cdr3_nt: TGTGCCAGCAGTTTATTTATAGGGACAGCCTCCTACGAGCAGTACTTC; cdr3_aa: CASSLFIGTASYEQYF
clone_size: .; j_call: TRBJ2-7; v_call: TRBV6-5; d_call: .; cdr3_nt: TGTGCCAGCAGTTACTCGGTAGGACAGACCTTTTATGAGCAGTACTTC; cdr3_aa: CASSYSVGQTFYEQYF
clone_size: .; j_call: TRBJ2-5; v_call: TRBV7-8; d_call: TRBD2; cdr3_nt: TGTGCCAGCAGCTTGGTGACTAGCGGGATAGAGACCCAGTACTTC; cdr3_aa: CASSLVTSGIETQYF
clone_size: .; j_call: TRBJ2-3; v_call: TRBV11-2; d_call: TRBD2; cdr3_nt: TGTGCCAGCAGCTTAACTAGCGGCACAGATACGCAGTATTTT; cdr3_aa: CASSLTSGTDTQYF
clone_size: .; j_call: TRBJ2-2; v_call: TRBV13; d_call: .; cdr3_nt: TGTGCCAGCAGTCAGGGGAGAGGGGAGCTGTTTTTT; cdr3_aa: CASSQGRGELFF
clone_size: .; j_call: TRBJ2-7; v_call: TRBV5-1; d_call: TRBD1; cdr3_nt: TGCGCCAGCAGCTGGACAGGGGGGACCTACGAGCAGTACTTC; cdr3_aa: CASSWTGGTYEQYF
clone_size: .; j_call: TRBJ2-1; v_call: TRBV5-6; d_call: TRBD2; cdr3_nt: TGTGCCAGCAGCCTCCTCATGGTTGCGGGGGATTCCTACAATGAGCAGTTCTTC; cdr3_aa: CASSLLMVAGDSYNEQFF
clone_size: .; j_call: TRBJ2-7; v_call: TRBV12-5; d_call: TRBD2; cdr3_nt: TGTGCTAGTGGTATATCCGGGACTAGCCCCTACGAGCAGTACTTC; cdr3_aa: CASGISGTSPYEQYF
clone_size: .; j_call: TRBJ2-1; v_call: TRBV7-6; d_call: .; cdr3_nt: TGTGCCAGCAGCTTAGAGTCTAGGGGAATTAGCTCCTACAATGAGCAGTTCTTC; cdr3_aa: CASSLESRGISSYNEQFF
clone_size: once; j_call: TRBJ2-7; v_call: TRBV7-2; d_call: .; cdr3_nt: TGTGCCAGCGATCCGAGCGGGCTCTCCTACGAGCAGTACTTC; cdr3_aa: CASDPSGLSYEQYF
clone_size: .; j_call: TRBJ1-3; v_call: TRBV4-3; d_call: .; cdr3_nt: TGCGCCAGCAGCCAAGATTCCGGTCCTGGAAACACCATATATTTT; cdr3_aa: CASSQDSGPGNTIYF
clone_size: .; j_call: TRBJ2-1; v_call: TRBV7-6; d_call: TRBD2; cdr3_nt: TGTGCCAGCAGCCCGGGACGAGGGACTAGCGGGGGGGACTACAATGAGCAGTTCTTC; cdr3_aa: CASSPGRGTSGGDYNEQFF
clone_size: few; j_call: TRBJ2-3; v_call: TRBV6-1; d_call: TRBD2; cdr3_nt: TGTGCCAGCAGTGGGACTAGCGGGGGGGCAGATACGCAGTATTTT; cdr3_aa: CASSGTSGGADTQYF
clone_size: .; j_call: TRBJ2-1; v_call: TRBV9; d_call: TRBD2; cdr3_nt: TGTGCCAGCAGCGTAGATCTTCGGGAGGGCCCCTACAATGAGCAGTTCTTC; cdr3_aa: CASSVDLREGPYNEQFF
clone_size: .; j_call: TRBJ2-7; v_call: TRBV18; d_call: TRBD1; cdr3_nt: TGTGCCAGCTCACCAAAACCCTTGGACAGGGTGAAAGTCGAGCAGTACTTC; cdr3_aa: CASSPKPLDRVKVEQYF
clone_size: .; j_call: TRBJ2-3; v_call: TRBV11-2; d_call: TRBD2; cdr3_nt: TGTGCCAGCAGCCCGGTCCTAGCGGGAGATACAGATACGCAGTATTTT; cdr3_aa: CASSPVLAGDTDTQYF
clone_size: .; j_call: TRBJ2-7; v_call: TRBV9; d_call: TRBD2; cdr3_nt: TGTGCCAGCAGCGAGGGAGGGCAAAGGAACTACGAGCAGTACTTC; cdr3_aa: CASSEGGQRNYEQYF
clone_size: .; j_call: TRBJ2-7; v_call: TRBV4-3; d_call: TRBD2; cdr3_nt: TGCGCCAGCAGCCAGGGACTACAGGAAAGGTCCTACGAGCAGTACTTC; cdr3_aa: CASSQGLQERSYEQYF
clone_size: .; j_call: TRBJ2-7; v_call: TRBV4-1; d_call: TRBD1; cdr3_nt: TGCGCCAGCAGCCACAGGACAGGGGTGACCTACGAGCAGTACTTC; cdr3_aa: CASSHRTGVTYEQYF
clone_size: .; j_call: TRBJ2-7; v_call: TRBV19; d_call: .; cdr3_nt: TGTGCCAGTAGTATAGGACACAGCGGGTACGAGCAGTACTTC; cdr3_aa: CASSIGHSGYEQYF
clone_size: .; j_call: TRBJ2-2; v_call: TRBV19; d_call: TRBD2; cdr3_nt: TGTGCCAGTAGTATAATAGCGGGGGGGCTGGGGAACACCGGGGAGCTGTTTTTT; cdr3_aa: CASSIIAGGLGNTGELFF